These 16 T cell receptor beta chains came from one sample sequenced in a study of CD8+ T cells in alopecia areata. The treatment is: oral pan-JAK inhibitor, 5-10 mg twice daily. Sequencing relied on a cDNA template that was reverse transcribed from extracted RNA. The repertoire was sequenced with immunoSEQ multiplex PCR; TCRdb's copy has only in-frame clones and lacks some. The sample consists of around 290,000 clones, 58% of them appearing once. Sequenced material: CD4+ T cells sorted from blood, taken at week 24, from a patient treated with tofacitinib. All receptors come from a human donor with alopecia areata.

The rearrangement links TRBV2 to TRBJ1-2; no reliable D call. Trimming removed 5 bases from V and 7 bases from J, with 14 bases in between. The CDR3 length is 13 residues. Germline CDR1 and CDR2: SNHLY and FYNNEI. The CDR3 region has the DNA TGTGCCAGCAGTCTGAGACTTGGCCCTGGCTACACCTTC. Its translation is CASSLRLGPGYTF.

The gene calls are TRBV9 and TRBJ2-2; D unclear. This CDR3 spans 13 amino acids. Germline CDR1 and CDR2: SGDLS and YYNGEE. V was shortened by 0 bases and J by 5 bases, with 5 bases between the two germline ends. CDR3 sequence: CASSVEITGELFF. CDR3 DNA: TGTGCCAGCAGCGTAGAGATTACCGGGGAGCTGTTTTTT.

The chain is built from TRBV6-5 and TRBJ2-3; TRBD2 aligns across 9 bases. CDR1 MNHEY and CDR2 SVGAGI come from the germline V gene. V trimming: 7 bases; J trimming: 4 bases; junction bases outside the gene matches: 9. CDR3 length: 15 amino acids. The CDR3 spells CASTSGRGGPDTQYF. The CDR3 DNA reads as TGTGCCAGCACCTCAGGGCGGGGGGGCCCAGATACGCAGTATTTT.

There are a few counts of this clone. The CDR3 loop is CASSPSVQETQYF. CDR3 bases: TGTGCCAGCAGTCCCTCGGTCCAAGAGACCCAGTACTTC. The chain is built from TRBV6-6 and TRBJ2-5, with no clear D. Trimming removed 5 bases at V and 1 base at J, with 8 bases between. Germline-derived CDR1 and CDR2 are MNHNY and SVGAGI (reference sequence). There are 13 residues in the CDR3.

This chain links TRBV6-6 with TRBJ2-7; 7 bases are shared with TRBD1. The CDR3 covers 15 residues. After removal of 0 bases from V and 2 bases from J, the junction contained 4 bases not matched to a gene. The germline CDR1 and CDR2 sequences are MNHNY and SVGAGI (reference sequence). Here the CDR3 reads CASSYSGQGAYEQYF. CDR3 DNA sequence: TGTGCCAGCAGTTACTCGGGGCAGGGGGCCTACGAGCAGTACTTC.

The CDR3 DNA sequence: TGTGCCAGTAGTATTTCAGGGGTTGGCGGGGAGCTGTTTTTT. As protein: CASSISGVGGELFF. The V gene is TRBV19, the J gene TRBJ2-2, with D possibly matching TRBD1 (6 bases). There are 14 residues in the CDR3. V gave up 3 bases and J gave up 7 bases, with 12 bases separating them. The germline gives CDR1 LNHDA, CDR2 SQIVND (reference sequence).

The chain joins TRBV2 to TRBJ1-2, with 7 bases identical to TRBD1. After removal of 8 bases from V and 4 bases from J, the junction contained 16 bases not matched to a gene. Germline V lookup: CDR1 SNHLY, CDR2 FYNNEI. The CDR3 is 16 residues long. CDR3 DNA sequence: TGTGCCAGCCGCTTCATCTTCGGTAGGACAGGCTATGGCTACACCTTC. Translating it yields CASRFIFGRTGYGYTF. The complete variable domain, with remaining parts taken from reference TRBV2 and TRBJ1-2, reads EPEVTQTPSHQVTQMGQEVILRCVPISNHLYFYWYRQILGQKVEFLVSFYNNEISEKSEIFDDQFSVERPDGSNFTLKIRSTKLEDSAMYFCASRFIFGRTGYGYTFGSGTRLTVV.

A few counts support this clone. The genes are TRBV5-6 and TRBJ2-3; 9 bases are shared with TRBD1. CDR3 size: 14 residues. The trim removed 4 bases at V and 4 bases at J, leaving 4 bases unmatched. CDR1 is SGHDT and CDR2 is YYEEEE in the germline V gene. The CDR3 region has the DNA TGTGCCAGCAGCAGAGACAGGGGGGCAGATACGCAGTATTTT. This translates into CASSRDRGADTQYF.

This clone was observed a handful of times. This chain uses TRBV27 with TRBJ2-7; 9 bases agree with TRBD1. This CDR3 comprises 15 residues. Germline CDR1 MNHEY, CDR2 SMNVEV (reference sequence). V gave up 5 bases and J gave up 4 bases; unmatched junction bases: 9. In DNA form, the CDR3 reads TGTGCCAGCAGTCCCACCGGGACAGGGAGGTACGAGCAGTACTTC. Translation: CASSPTGTGRYEQYF.

The chain combines TRBV4-2 with TRBJ2-5, with a weak D call TRBD2 (6 bases). Trimming left V 0 bases short and J 5 bases short, with 16 bases between. CDR1 is LGHNA and CDR2 is YNFKEQ in the germline V gene. This CDR3 has 16 residues. The CDR3 sequence: CASSQDLDSGGETQYF. The DNA of the CDR3 is TGTGCCAGCAGCCAAGATCTCGACTCAGGAGGGGAGACCCAGTACTTC.

The CDR3 coding sequence is TGTGCCAGCAGCGTAGCCCCCAGGGAAGACTACGAGCAGTACTTC. Translating gives CASSVAPREDYEQYF. The chain is built from TRBV9 and TRBJ2-7; D may be TRBD1 (5 bases). CDR1 is SGDLS and CDR2 is YYNGEE in the germline V gene. The CDR3 runs to 15 residues. V shed 0 bases and J shed 3 bases, with 13 bases lying between them.

The chain uses TRBV2 and TRBJ2-1; 8 nucleotides line up with TRBD2. This CDR3 has 15 amino acids. The V gene's germline CDR1 is SNHLY and CDR2 FYNNEI. Losses at the gene ends were 5 bases for V and 4 bases for J; bases not matched to a gene: 7. CDR3 loop: CASSSSGGGYNEQFF. The CDR3 DNA is TGTGCCAGCAGTTCCTCCGGCGGGGGGTACAATGAGCAGTTCTTC.

The sample holds a few counts of this clone. V gene TRBV7-9 combines with J gene TRBJ1-2; 8 nucleotides align to TRBD1. Germline loops: CDR1 SEHNR, CDR2 FQNEAQ (reference sequence). CDR3 length: 13 amino acids. Trimming removed 5 bases from V and 4 bases from J; junction bases left unmatched: 3. The CDR3 coding sequence is TGTGCCAGCAGCCCGACAGGGGCCTATGGCTACACCTTC. Its protein product is CASSPTGAYGYTF.

The V and J genes are TRBV9 and TRBJ2-5; 7 bases align to TRBD1. The V segment lost 4 bases and the J segment 0 bases; nucleotides outside the gene matches: 3. CDR3 length: 14 amino acids. Germline CDR1 and CDR2: SGDLS and YYNGEE. The DNA of the CDR3 is TGTGCCAGCAGCACAGGGACAGACCAAGAGACCCAGTACTTC. This translates into CASSTGTDQETQYF.

This clone was counted only a few times. This specimen includes other DNA sequences encoding the same CDR3. The chain is built from TRBV5-1 and TRBJ1-3, with D tentatively TRBD1 (5 bases). CDR3 length equals 15 residues. V was trimmed by 4 bases and J by 0 bases, leaving 11 bases between them. Germline V CDR1 and CDR2: SGHRS, YFSETQ. The CDR3 loop is CASSTGRSSGNTIYF. The CDR3 DNA is TGCGCCAGCAGCACAGGACGGTCCTCTGGAAACACCATATATTTT.

This clone has only a few counts. This sequence joins TRBV30 and TRBJ1-2; no reliable D call. Germline CDR1 GTSNPN, CDR2 SVGIG (reference sequence). This CDR3 has 12 residues. The V end lost 3 bases, the J end lost 4 bases, and 9 bases lay between the germline ends. The chain's CDR3 is CAWSLPAYGYTF. CDR3 nucleotides: TGTGCCTGGAGCCTGCCGGCCTATGGCTACACCTTC.